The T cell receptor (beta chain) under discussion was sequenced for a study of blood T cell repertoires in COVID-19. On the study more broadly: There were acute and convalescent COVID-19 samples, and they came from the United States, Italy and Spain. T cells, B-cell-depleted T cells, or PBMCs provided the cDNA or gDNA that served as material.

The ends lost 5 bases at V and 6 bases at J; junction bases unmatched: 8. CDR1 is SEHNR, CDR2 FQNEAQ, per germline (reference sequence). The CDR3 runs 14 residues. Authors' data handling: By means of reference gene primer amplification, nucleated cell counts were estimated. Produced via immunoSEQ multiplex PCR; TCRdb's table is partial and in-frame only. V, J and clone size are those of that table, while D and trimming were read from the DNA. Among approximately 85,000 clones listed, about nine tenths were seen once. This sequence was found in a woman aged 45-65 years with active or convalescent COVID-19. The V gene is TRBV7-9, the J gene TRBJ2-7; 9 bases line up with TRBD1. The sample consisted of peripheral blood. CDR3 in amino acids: CASSPGTGHGEQYF. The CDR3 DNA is TGTGCCAGCAGCCCCGGGACAGGGCATGGCGAGCAGTACTTC.